This T cell receptor beta chain stems from a study of blood T cell repertoires in COVID-19. At the level of the study: COVID-19 samples collected from the United States, Italy and Spain covered acute and convalescent phases. T cells, B-cell-depleted T cells, or PBMCs supplied cDNA or gDNA.

Per the original methods: Scientists estimated how many nucleated cells there were by amplifying reference gene primers. Generated by immunoSEQ multiplex PCR, the TCRdb table keeps only in-frame clones and is missing some. The V and J calls and clone size come from that table; D and trimming were worked out from the DNA. The profile covers some 100,000 clones, with more than 75% appearing a single time and about 5% taken by the ten largest. This clone was detected only a few times. The germline V and J ends were trimmed by 7 bases and 0 bases, with 9 bases remaining between them. CDR1 and CDR2 (germline): LNHDA, SQIVND (reference sequence). The CDR3 sequence is 13 residues long.

Sequenced sample: peripheral blood. The genes are TRBV19 and TRBJ1-1; D not resolved. The receptor comes from a woman of 80 years or more with active COVID-19. The chain's CDR3 is CASTHRVNTEAFF. CDR3 nucleotide sequence: TGTGCCAGTACCCACCGGGTGAACACTGAAGCTTTCTTT.